This entry lists 21 T cell receptor beta chains sequenced from one sample in a study of OX40 agonist ivuxolimab in advanced cancers. Profiling relied on immunoSEQ multiplex PCR, and the TCRdb table lists in-frame clones only, not all of them. The sample consists of 60,000 to 75,000 clones, around 88% of them appearing once. The material sequenced was CD4+ or CD8+ T cells sorted from blood, taken in a trial of the OX40 agonist ivuxolimab. All receptors come from an adult with an advanced solid tumor such as melanoma, head and neck, liver or kidney cancer.

The rearrangement links TRBV10-3 to TRBJ2-3, with D hard to call. CDR1 and CDR2 from the germline V gene are ENHRY and SYGVKD. V was pared by 6 bases and J by 0 bases, with 10 bases between. This CDR3 spans 14 amino acids. The CDR3 loop reads CAIRLTGSTDTQYF. The CDR3 DNA is TGTGCCATCAGATTAACCGGGAGCACAGATACGCAGTATTTT.

The chain employs TRBV28 and TRBJ1-2; weak D call: TRBD1 (5 bases). Trimming removed 3 bases at V and 6 bases at J, with 20 bases between. CDR3 length equals 16 residues. Germline V gene lookup returns CDR1 MDHEN and CDR2 SYDVKM. CDR3 amino acids: CASSLGGKEGSHGYTF. The CDR3 region has the DNA TGTGCCAGCAGTTTGGGTGGAAAGGAGGGGAGTCATGGCTACACCTTC.

This chain links TRBV7-3 with TRBJ2-1; 8 bases are shared with TRBD1. The V and J ends lost 5 bases and 6 bases, in that order; junction bases with no gene match: 6. CDR3 length: 14 residues. Looked up from germline, CDR1 is SGHTA and CDR2 is FQGTGA. The CDR3 DNA is TGTGCCAGCAGCCGAACGGACAGGGCCAATGAGCAGTTCTTC. It encodes CASSRTDRANEQFF.

The J gene is TRBJ2-3, the V gene TRBV19; 10 positions agree with TRBD1. Trimming took 1 base from V and 2 from J; bases not matched to a gene: 6. From germline, CDR1 is LNHDA and CDR2 SQIVND (reference sequence). The CDR3 loop spans 17 amino acids. In DNA, the CDR3 is TGTGCCAGTAGTATAGGACCGGGACAGGGGAACACAGATACGCAGTATTTT. It is translated as CASSIGPGQGNTDTQYF.

The V and J genes are TRBV27 and TRBJ2-2; D is ambiguous. This CDR3 region has 15 residues. Trimming stripped 0 bases from V and 1 base from J, with 6 bases between. Looked up from germline, CDR1 is MNHEY and CDR2 is SMNVEV (reference sequence). In nucleotides, the CDR3 is TGTGCCAGCAGTTTATCTTGGGGGAACACCGGGGAGCTGTTTTTT. As protein: CASSLSWGNTGELFF.

CDR3 loop: CASSGTSAGNTIYF. CDR3 nucleotide sequence: TGTGCCAGCAGTGGTACGTCGGCTGGAAACACCATATATTTT. The gene calls are TRBV6-6 and TRBJ1-3, with no clear D. Trimming removed 5 bases from V and 2 bases from J, with 10 bases in between. This CDR3 is 14 amino acids long. CDR1 and CDR2 from the germline V gene are MNHNY and SVGAGI (reference sequence).

This chain connects TRBV28 to TRBJ2-7; possible D gene TRBD1, 6 bases. There are 17 residues in the CDR3. Germline V gene lookup returns CDR1 MDHEN and CDR2 SYDVKM. Trimming left V 5 bases short and J 3 bases short, with 23 bases between. The CDR3 loop is CASSALVQGSTNYEQYF. The CDR3 region has the DNA TGTGCCAGCAGTGCCTTGGTACAGGGCTCAACCAACTACGAGCAGTACTTC.

This chain uses TRBV2 with TRBJ2-3; D is undetermined. In germline, CDR1 is SNHLY, CDR2 FYNNEI. The CDR3 contains 13 residues. V shed 7 bases and J shed 5 bases, with 13 bases lying between them. For the CDR3, the DNA is TGTGCCAGCACGGTGTTCCTCAAAGATACGCAGTATTTT. It is translated as CASTVFLKDTQYF. Based on the CDR3 plus reference TRBV2 and TRBJ2-3, the full variable domain is EPEVTQTPSHQVTQMGQEVILRCVPISNHLYFYWYRQILGQKVEFLVSFYNNEISEKSEIFDDQFSVERPDGSNFTLKIRSTKLEDSAMYFCASTVFLKDTQYFGPGTRLTVL.

V gene TRBV6-6 combines with J gene TRBJ2-7; 11 positions match TRBD1. The V gene end was trimmed by 5 bases and the J gene end by 3 bases; junction bases not matched to a gene: 6. CDR3 size: 15 residues. Per germline, CDR1 MNHNY and CDR2 SVGAGI (reference sequence). The CDR3 DNA reads as TGTGCCAGCAGTAAACGAGGGACAGGGGGCTACGAGCAGTACTTC. This codes for CASSKRGTGGYEQYF.

The J gene is TRBJ1-2, the V gene TRBV5-6; perhaps TRBD1 as D (6 bases). Deletions cut 4 bases from V and 8 bases from J, with 9 bases between. Germline V lookup: CDR1 SGHDT, CDR2 YYEEEE. CDR3 size: 11 residues. This CDR3 is CASSIGTGYTF. CDR3 nucleotide sequence: TGTGCCAGCAGCATTGGGACAGGCTACACCTTC.

This rearrangement joins TRBV29-1 to TRBJ2-1; 9 bases agree with TRBD2. In germline, CDR1 is SQVTM, CDR2 ANQGSEA. Trimming at V came to 4 bases and at J to 6 bases, leaving 13 bases not matched to a gene. The CDR3 spans 16 residues. The DNA for the CDR3 is TGCAGCGTTGTATTAGCGGGAGTGTCCCTCGGCAATGAGCAGTTCTTC. It specifies CSVVLAGVSLGNEQFF.

V and J are TRBV7-9 and TRBJ1-4; 7 positions agree with TRBD1. Per the germline V gene, CDR1 is SEHNR and CDR2 is FQNEAQ (reference sequence). Trimming at V came to 4 bases and at J to 8 bases, leaving 7 bases not matched to a gene. The CDR3 totals 14 residues. CDR3 DNA sequence: TGTGCCAGCAGCTGGACAGGTGGTTACGAAAAACTGTTTTTT. Protein sequence: CASSWTGGYEKLFF.

The J gene is TRBJ2-5, the V gene TRBV29-1; a weak D match, TRBD2 (5 bases). Between the trimmed V and J ends, which lost 7 bases and 5 bases, there was a span of 17 bases. CDR1 SQVTM and CDR2 ANQGSEA come from the germline V gene. The CDR3 has 13 amino acids. CDR3 DNA: TGCAGCGGCTCGAACAGAGGGAAGGAGACCCAGTACTTC. Translation gives CSGSNRGKETQYF.

This clone was found a few times. The chain employs TRBV19 and TRBJ2-2; D is perhaps TRBD1 (6 bases). The CDR3 spans 14 residues. The germline V and J ends were trimmed by 3 bases and 5 bases, with 10 bases remaining between them. Germline values: CDR1 LNHDA, CDR2 SQIVND (reference sequence). The CDR3 nucleotides read TGTGCCAGTAGTATTGGGACACCGACCGGGGAGCTGTTTTTT. It translates to CASSIGTPTGELFF.

This rearrangement joins TRBV5-1 to TRBJ2-3; the D gene is possibly TRBD1 (5 bases). The CDR3 runs 12 residues. CDR1 SGHRS and CDR2 YFSETQ come from the germline V gene. Trimming cost V 5 bases and J 5 bases, with 9 bases left between them. As DNA, the CDR3 is TGCGCCAGCAGTTACCAGGGAGATACGCAGTATTTT. Its translation is CASSYQGDTQYF.

The gene calls are TRBV7-3 and TRBJ2-7, with D possibly matching TRBD1 (7 bases). The V gene's germline CDR1 is SGHTA and CDR2 FQGTGA. The CDR3 sequence is 13 residues long. Trimming shortened V by 5 bases and J by 6 bases, and 14 bases separated the two germline ends. CDR3 loop: CASSPNRGGEQYF. In DNA, the CDR3 is TGTGCCAGCAGCCCTAACAGGGGAGGCGAGCAGTACTTC.

The chain recombines TRBV30 with TRBJ2-3, with 9 bases matching TRBD1. The germline V gene encodes CDR1 GTSNPN and CDR2 SVGIG (reference sequence). V lost 5 bases, J lost 4 bases, and 7 bases stayed unmatched. The CDR3 extends over 14 amino acids. CDR3 nucleotides: TGTGCCTGGGAAGGACAGGGGTTCGCAGATACGCAGTATTTT. This translates into CAWEGQGFADTQYF.

This chain links TRBV6-1 with TRBJ1-2; D call uncertain. Germline V CDR1 and CDR2: MNHNS, SASEGT. Trimming removed 1 base at V and 6 bases at J, with 6 bases between. This CDR3 is 12 amino acids long. CDR3 bases: TGTGCCAGCAGTGAAGGAAATAATGGCTACACCTTC. Amino acid sequence: CASSEGNNGYTF.

V is TRBV11-2 and J is TRBJ2-7; no firm D call. The CDR3 length is 16 residues. V was shortened by 5 bases and J by 0 bases, with 17 bases between the two germline ends. Germline values: CDR1 SGHAT, CDR2 FQNNGV. This CDR3 reads CASSADLGISSYEQYF. Written as DNA, the CDR3 is TGTGCCAGCAGCGCAGACTTGGGGATCAGCTCCTACGAGCAGTACTTC. Full variable domain (missing parts from reference TRBV11-2 and TRBJ2-7): EAGVAQSPRYKIIEKRQSVAFWCNPISGHATLYWYQQILGQGPKLLIQFQNNGVVDDSQLPKDRFSAERLKGVDSTLKIQPAKLEDSAVYLCASSADLGISSYEQYFGPGTRLTVT.

This chain joins TRBV27 and TRBJ2-7; TRBD1 agrees at 9 bases. The V gene end was trimmed by 3 bases and the J gene end by 6 bases; junction bases not matched to a gene: 9. Germline values: CDR1 MNHEY, CDR2 SMNVEV (reference sequence). This CDR3 comprises 15 residues. The CDR3 loop is CASSLGRGQGVEQYF. The CDR3 nucleotides read TGTGCCAGCAGTTTGGGAAGGGGACAGGGAGTCGAGCAGTACTTC.

The V and J genes are TRBV7-8 and TRBJ2-1; 8 nucleotides align to TRBD1. The germline V gene encodes CDR1 SGHVS and CDR2 FQNEAQ. V lost 2 bases and J lost 5; bases outside the gene matches: 8. This CDR3 spans 16 amino acids. The CDR3 nucleotides read TGTGCCAGCAGCTTAAGGCCCGGGACAGGACACAATGAGCAGTTCTTC. Protein: CASSLRPGTGHNEQFF.